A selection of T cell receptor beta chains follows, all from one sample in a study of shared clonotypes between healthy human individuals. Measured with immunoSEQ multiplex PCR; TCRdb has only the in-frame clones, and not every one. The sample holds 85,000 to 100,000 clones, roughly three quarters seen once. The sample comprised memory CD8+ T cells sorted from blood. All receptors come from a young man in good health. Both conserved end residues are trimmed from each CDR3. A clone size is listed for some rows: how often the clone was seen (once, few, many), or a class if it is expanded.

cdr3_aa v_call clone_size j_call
ASSGYDYGYT TRBV28 - TRBJ1-2
ASSVGSGQSSGNTIY TRBV9 many TRBJ1-3
ASSRASPVSDTGELF TRBV13 - TRBJ2-2
ASSADGRAWEQY TRBV6-1 few TRBJ2-7
ASSESGIDYEQY TRBV10-2 - TRBJ2-7
AAQGGETDTQY TRBV6-5 once TRBJ2-3
ASTVGGWSTDTQY TRBV9 - TRBJ2-3
AWSGQNYGYT TRBV30 - TRBJ1-2
ASSSASGGTDTQY TRBV7-9 few TRBJ2-3
SVDMQGEQY TRBV29-1 - TRBJ2-7
AISESGTQETQY TRBV10-3 - TRBJ2-5
ASSTPSGARGEAF TRBV27 - TRBJ1-1
ASSSNPPGAGDEQY TRBV7-2 - TRBJ2-7
ASSGQGKLF TRBV25-1 few TRBJ1-4
ASSSSEYGYT TRBV6-1 once TRBJ1-2
ASSESGGYGEAF TRBV25-1 - TRBJ1-1
ASSQAFIGGPGGTDTQY TRBV4-1 - TRBJ2-3
ASKRRNTGAGELF TRBV19 - TRBJ2-2